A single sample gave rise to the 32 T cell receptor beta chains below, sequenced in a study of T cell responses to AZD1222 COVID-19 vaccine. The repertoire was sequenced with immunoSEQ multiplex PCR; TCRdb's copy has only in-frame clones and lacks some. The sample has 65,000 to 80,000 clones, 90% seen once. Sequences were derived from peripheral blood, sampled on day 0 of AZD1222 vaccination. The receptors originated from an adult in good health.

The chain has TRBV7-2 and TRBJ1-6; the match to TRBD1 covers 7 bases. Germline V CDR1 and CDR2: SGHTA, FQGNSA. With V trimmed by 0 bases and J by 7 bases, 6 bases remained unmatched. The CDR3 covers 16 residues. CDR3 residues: CASSLAYRGGNSPLHF. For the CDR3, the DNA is TGTGCCAGCAGCTTAGCGTACAGGGGCGGCAATTCACCCCTCCACTTT.

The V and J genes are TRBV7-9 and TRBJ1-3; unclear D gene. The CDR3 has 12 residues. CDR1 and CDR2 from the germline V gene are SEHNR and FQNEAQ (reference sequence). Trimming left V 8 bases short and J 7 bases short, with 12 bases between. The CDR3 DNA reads TGTGCCAGCGGAGCATCGGGGAACACCATATATTTT. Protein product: CASGASGNTIYF. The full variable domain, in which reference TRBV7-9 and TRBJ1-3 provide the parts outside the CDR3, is DTGVSQNPRHKITKRGQNVTFRCDPISEHNRLYWYRQTLGQGPEFLTYFQNEAQLEKSRLLSDRFSAERPKGSFSTLEIQRTEQGDSAMYLCASGASGNTIYFGEGSWLTVV.

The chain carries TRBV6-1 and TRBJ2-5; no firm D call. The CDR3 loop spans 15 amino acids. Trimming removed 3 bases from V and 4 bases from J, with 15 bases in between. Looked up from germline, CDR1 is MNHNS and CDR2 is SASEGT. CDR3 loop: CASSDGSSVGETQYF. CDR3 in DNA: TGTGCCAGCAGTGACGGGTCTTCCGTGGGAGAGACCCAGTACTTC.

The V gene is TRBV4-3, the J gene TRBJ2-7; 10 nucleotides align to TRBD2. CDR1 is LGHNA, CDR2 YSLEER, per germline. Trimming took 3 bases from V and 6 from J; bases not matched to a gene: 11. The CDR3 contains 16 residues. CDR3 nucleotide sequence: TGCGCCAGCAGCCACCGGCGGGCTAGCGGGAGTCGCGAGCAGTACTTC. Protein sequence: CASSHRRASGSREQYF.

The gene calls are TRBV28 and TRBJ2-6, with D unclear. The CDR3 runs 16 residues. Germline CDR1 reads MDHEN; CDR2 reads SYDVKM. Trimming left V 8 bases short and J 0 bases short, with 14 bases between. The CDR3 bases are TGTGCCAGCGAGCCGCGACGGAACTCTGGGGCCAACGTCCTGACTTTC. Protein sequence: CASEPRRNSGANVLTF.

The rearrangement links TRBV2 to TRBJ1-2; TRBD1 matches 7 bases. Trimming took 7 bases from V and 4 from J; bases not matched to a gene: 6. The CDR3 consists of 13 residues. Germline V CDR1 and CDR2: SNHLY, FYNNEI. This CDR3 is CASIEGQSYGYTF. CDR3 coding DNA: TGTGCCAGCATTGAGGGACAGTCCTATGGCTACACCTTC.

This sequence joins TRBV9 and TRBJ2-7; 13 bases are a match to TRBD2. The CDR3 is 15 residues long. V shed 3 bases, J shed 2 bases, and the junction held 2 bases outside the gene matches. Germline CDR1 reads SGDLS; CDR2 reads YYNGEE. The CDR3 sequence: CASSDGLAGAYEQYF. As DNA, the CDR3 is TGTGCCAGCAGCGACGGACTAGCGGGGGCCTACGAGCAGTACTTC.

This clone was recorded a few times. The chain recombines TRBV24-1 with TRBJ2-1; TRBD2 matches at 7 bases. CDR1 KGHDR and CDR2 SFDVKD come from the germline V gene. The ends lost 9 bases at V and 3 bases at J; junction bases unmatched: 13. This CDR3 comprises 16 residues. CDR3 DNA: TGTGCCACCTCAAGGAGACTAGCAGCGAGCTACAATGAGCAGTTCTTC. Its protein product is CATSRRLAASYNEQFF.

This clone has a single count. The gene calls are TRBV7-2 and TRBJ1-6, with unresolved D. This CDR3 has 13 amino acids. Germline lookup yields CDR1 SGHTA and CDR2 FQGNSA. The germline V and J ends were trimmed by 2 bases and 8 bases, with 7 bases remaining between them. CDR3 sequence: CASSLNNYSPLHF. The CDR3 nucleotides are TGTGCCAGCAGCTTAAACAACTATTCACCCCTCCACTTT.

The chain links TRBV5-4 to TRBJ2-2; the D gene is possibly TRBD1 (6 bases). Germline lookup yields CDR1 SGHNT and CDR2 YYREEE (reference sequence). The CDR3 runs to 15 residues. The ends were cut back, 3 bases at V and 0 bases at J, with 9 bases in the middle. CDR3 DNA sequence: TGTGCCAGCAGCTCCGGGACAACGAACACCGGGGAGCTGTTTTTT. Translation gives CASSSGTTNTGELFF.

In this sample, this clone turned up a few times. The CDR3 is CASSPGQGLGEQYF. Written as DNA, the CDR3 is TGTGCCAGCAGCCCGGGACAGGGTTTAGGCGAGCAGTACTTC. The V and J genes are TRBV3-1 (or the pseudogene TRBV3-2) and TRBJ2-7, with 9 bases lining up with TRBD1. The germline CDR1 and CDR2 sequences are LGHDT and YNNKEL (reference sequence). After removal of 4 bases from V and 6 bases from J, the junction contained 7 bases not matched to a gene. The CDR3 contains 14 residues.

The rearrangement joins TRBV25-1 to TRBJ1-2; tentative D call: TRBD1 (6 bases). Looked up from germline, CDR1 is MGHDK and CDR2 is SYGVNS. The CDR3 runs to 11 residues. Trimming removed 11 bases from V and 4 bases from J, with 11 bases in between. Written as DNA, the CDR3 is TGTGCCTCCAGGGGACTCTATGGCTACACCTTC. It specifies CASRGLYGYTF.

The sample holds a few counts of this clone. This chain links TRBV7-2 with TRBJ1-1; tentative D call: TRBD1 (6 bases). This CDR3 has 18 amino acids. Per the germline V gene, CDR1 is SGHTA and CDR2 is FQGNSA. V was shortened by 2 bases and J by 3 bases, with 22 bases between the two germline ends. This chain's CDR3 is CASSLYVSAGAGDTEAFF. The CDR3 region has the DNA TGTGCCAGCAGCTTATATGTATCCGCAGGGGCAGGTGACACTGAAGCTTTCTTT.

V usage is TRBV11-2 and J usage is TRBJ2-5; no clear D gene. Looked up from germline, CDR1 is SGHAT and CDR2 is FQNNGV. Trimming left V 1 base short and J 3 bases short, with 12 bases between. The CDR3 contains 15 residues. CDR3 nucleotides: TGTGCCAGCAGCTTAGGGGCCCCGTTAGAAGAGACCCAGTACTTC. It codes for CASSLGAPLEETQYF.

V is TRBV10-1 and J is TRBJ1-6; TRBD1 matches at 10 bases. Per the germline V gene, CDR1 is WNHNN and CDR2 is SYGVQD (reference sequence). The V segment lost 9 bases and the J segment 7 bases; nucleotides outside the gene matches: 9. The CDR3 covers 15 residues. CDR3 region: CARALRQGANSPLHF. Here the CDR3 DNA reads TGCGCCAGGGCCCTCCGACAGGGGGCGAATTCACCCCTCCACTTT.

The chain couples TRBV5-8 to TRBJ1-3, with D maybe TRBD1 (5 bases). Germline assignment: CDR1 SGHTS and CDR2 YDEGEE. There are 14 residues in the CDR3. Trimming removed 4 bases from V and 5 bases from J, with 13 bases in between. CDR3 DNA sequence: TGTGCCAGCAGCGACGCAGGGACCCGAAACACCATATATTTT. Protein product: CASSDAGTRNTIYF.

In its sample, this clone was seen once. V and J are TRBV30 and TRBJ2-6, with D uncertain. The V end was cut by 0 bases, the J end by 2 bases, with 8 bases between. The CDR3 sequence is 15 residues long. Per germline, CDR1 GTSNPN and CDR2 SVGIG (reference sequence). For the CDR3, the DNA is TGTGCCTGGAGTGTTCTAGGGACTGGGGCCAACGTCCTGACTTTC. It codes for CAWSVLGTGANVLTF.

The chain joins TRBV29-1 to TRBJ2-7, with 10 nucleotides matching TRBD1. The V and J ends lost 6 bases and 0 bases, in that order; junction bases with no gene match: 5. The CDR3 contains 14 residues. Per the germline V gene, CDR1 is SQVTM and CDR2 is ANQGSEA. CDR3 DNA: TGCAGCGTGTGGGACAGGGGAAACTCCTACGAGCAGTACTTC. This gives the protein CSVWDRGNSYEQYF.

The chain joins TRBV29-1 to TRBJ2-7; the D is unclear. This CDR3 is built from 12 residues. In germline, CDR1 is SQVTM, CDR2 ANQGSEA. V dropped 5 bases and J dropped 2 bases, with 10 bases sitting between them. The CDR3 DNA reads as TGCAGCGTTCTGTCTGGAACCTACGAGCAGTACTTC. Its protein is CSVLSGTYEQYF.

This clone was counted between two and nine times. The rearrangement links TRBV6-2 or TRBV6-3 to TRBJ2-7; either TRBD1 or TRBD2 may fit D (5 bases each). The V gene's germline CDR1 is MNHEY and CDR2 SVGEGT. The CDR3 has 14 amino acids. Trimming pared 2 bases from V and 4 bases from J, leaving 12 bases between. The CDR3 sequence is CASSYAQGAYEQYF. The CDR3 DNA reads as TGTGCCAGCAGTTACGCCCAGGGAGCTTACGAGCAGTACTTC.

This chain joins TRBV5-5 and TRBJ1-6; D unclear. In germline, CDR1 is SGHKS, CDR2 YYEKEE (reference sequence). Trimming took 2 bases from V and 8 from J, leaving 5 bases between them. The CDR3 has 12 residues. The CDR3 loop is CASSLRDSPLHF. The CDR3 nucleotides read TGTGCCAGCAGCTTAAGGGATTCACCCCTCCACTTT.

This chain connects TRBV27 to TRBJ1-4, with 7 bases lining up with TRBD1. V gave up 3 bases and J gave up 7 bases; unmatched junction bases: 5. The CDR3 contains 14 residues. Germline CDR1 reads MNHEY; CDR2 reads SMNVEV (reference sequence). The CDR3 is CASSFLTGREKLFF. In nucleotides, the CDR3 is TGTGCCAGCAGTTTCCTGACAGGGCGTGAAAAACTGTTTTTT.

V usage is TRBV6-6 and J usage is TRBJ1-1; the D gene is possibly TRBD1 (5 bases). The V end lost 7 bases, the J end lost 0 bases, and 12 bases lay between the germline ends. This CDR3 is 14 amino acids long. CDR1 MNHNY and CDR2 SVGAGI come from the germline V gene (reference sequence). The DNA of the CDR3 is TGTGCCAGCATCTATGCGGACATGAACACTGAAGCTTTCTTT. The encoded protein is CASIYADMNTEAFF.

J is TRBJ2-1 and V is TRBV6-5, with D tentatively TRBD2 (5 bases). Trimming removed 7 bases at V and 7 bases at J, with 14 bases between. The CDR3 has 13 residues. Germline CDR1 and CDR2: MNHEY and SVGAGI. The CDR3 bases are TGTGCCAGCAAGAAGGGCCCGGGGAATGAGCAGTTCTTC. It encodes CASKKGPGNEQFF.

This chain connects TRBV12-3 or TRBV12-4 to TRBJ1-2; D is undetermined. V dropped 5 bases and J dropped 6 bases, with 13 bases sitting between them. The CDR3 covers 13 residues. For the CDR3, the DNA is TGTGCCAGCAGTCCGTCCGGGTATCATGGCTACACCTTC. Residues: CASSPSGYHGYTF.

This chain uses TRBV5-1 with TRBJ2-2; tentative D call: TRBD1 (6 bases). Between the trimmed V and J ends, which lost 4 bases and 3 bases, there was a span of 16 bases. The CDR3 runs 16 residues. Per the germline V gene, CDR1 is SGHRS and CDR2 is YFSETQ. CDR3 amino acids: CASSLQGPGYTGELFF. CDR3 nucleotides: TGCGCCAGCAGCCTACAGGGCCCGGGGTACACCGGGGAGCTGTTTTTT.

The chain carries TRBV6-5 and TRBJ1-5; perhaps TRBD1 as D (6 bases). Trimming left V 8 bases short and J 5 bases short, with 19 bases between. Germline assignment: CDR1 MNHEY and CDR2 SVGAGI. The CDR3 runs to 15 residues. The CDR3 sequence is CASSLGGQRDQPQHF. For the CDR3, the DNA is TGTGCCAGCTCATTAGGGGGGCAGAGGGATCAGCCCCAGCATTTT.

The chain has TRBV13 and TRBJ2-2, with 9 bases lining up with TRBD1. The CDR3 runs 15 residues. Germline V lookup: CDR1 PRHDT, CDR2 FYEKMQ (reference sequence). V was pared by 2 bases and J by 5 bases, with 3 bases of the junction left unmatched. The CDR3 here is CASSLMGQGTGELFF. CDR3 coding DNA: TGTGCCAGCAGCTTAATGGGACAGGGAACCGGGGAGCTGTTTTTT.

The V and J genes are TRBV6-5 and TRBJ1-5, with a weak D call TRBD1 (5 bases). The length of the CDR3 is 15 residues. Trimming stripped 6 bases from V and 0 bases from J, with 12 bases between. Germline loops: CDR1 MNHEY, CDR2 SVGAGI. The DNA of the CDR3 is TGTGCCAGCAGGAAGACAGATTATAGCAATCAGCCCCAGCATTTT. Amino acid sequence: CASRKTDYSNQPQHF.

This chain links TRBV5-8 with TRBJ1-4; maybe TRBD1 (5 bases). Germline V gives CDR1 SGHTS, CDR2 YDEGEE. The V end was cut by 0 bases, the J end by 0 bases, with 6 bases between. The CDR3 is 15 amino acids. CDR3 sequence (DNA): TGTGCCAGCAGCTTGGGGACATCAACTAATGAAAAACTGTTTTTT. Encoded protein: CASSLGTSTNEKLFF.

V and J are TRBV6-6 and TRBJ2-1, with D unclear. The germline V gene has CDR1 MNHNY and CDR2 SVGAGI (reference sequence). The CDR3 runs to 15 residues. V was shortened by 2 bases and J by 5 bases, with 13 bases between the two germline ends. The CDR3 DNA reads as TGTGCCAGCAGTTACGGCAGCAACCTTGACAATGAGCAGTTCTTC. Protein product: CASSYGSNLDNEQFF.

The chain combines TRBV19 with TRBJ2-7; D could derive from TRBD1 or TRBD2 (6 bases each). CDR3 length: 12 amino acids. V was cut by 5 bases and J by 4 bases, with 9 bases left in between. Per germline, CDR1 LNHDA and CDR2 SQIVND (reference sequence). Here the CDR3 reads CASSPGAYEQYF. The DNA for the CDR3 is TGTGCCAGTAGTCCGGGGGCGTACGAGCAGTACTTC.